These 15 T cell receptor beta chains were sequenced from one sample in a study of OX40 agonist ivuxolimab in advanced cancers. Method: immunoSEQ multiplex PCR; TCRdb's copy keeps in-frame clones and lacks some. The table has under 40,000 clones, about four fifths seen once. This specimen was CD4+ or CD8+ T cells sorted from blood, taken in a trial of the OX40 agonist ivuxolimab. These TCRs come from an adult with an advanced solid tumor such as melanoma, head and neck, liver or kidney cancer.

The CDR3 DNA follows: TGTGCCAGCAGCTCTCCGCGAAACAGTGGGGGGCTCCGCTATGGCTACACCTTC. It translates to CASSSPRNSGGLRYGYTF. This chain uses TRBV11-2 with TRBJ1-2, with D perhaps TRBD1 (6 bases). The CDR3 totals 18 residues. Trimming removed 4 bases from V and 4 bases from J, with 25 bases in between. CDR1 SGHAT and CDR2 FQNNGV come from the germline V gene.

This clone was counted between two and nine times. The chain recombines TRBV11-2 with TRBJ2-7; 7 bases fit TRBD1. V shed 7 bases and J 5 bases; nucleotides not matched to a gene: 14. From germline, CDR1 is SGHAT and CDR2 FQNNGV. There are 15 residues in the CDR3. The CDR3 loop reads CASIPLRDRVHEQYF. DNA of the CDR3: TGTGCCAGCATCCCCCTCCGAGACAGGGTCCACGAGCAGTACTTC.

The chain combines TRBV19 with TRBJ1-5; D gene uncertain. V dropped 0 bases and J dropped 6 bases, with 18 bases sitting between them. The CDR3 runs to 17 residues. Germline CDR1 and CDR2: LNHDA and SQIVND (reference sequence). The CDR3 nucleotides read TGTGCCAGTAGTATAGACGTCTCATCAGGAGTAGGTCAGCCCCAGCATTTT. Translating it yields CASSIDVSSGVGQPQHF.

The V gene is TRBV7-6, the J gene TRBJ2-5; D gene unclear. V was shortened by 3 bases and J by 1 base, with 3 bases between the two germline ends. Germline values: CDR1 SGHVS, CDR2 FNYEAQ. CDR3 size: 12 residues. The CDR3 bases are TGTGCCAGCAGCTTCTTCCAAGAGACCCAGTACTTC. Amino acid sequence: CASSFFQETQYF.

The chain has TRBV7-8 and TRBJ2-1; the match to TRBD1 covers 8 bases. Germline CDR1 and CDR2: SGHVS and FQNEAQ. Trimming cost V 8 bases and J 7 bases; bases outside gene matches: 10. CDR3 length: 14 residues. In DNA form, the CDR3 reads TGTGCCAGCTCGACAGGGGTTTGGAATAATGAGCAGTTCTTC. This sequence encodes CASSTGVWNNEQFF.

J is TRBJ1-2 and V is TRBV4-2; 9 bases map to TRBD1. This CDR3 region has 14 residues. V dropped 5 bases and J dropped 4; count of bases not matched to a gene: 5. The V gene's germline CDR1 is LGHNA and CDR2 YNFKEQ. Here the CDR3 DNA reads TGTGCCAGCAGCGACCGACAGGGGGGCTATGGCTACACCTTC. The encoded protein is CASSDRQGGYGYTF.

The chain uses TRBV7-8 and TRBJ1-5; no clear D. V shed 4 bases and J shed 4 bases, with 17 bases lying between them. The CDR3 is 16 amino acids. Germline loops: CDR1 SGHVS, CDR2 FQNEAQ. The CDR3 is CASSSVSSLNNQPQHF. The CDR3 DNA reads as TGTGCCAGCAGCTCAGTATCGTCCCTCAATAATCAGCCCCAGCATTTT.

The chain joins TRBV5-4 to TRBJ1-4; 9 nucleotides align to TRBD1. Germline V gene lookup returns CDR1 SGHNT and CDR2 YYREEE (reference sequence). CDR3 length: 15 residues. Trimming took 4 bases from V and 3 from J; bases not matched to a gene: 4. The CDR3 is CASSPRTGANEKLFF. DNA of the CDR3: TGTGCCAGCAGCCCCCGGACAGGGGCTAATGAAAAACTGTTTTTT. The full variable domain, its missing parts supplied by reference TRBV5-4 and TRBJ1-4, is ETGVTQSPTHLIKTRGQQVTLRCSSQSGHNTVSWYQQALGQGPQFIFQYYREEENGRGNFPPRFSGLQFPNYSSELNVNALELDDSALYLCASSPRTGANEKLFFGSGTQLSVL.

For this clone: The junction and the germline gene differ at one end; a read error may be behind it. The V and J genes are TRBV2 and TRBJ1-3, with 8 bases that match TRBD1. Germline CDR1 SNHLY, CDR2 FYNNEI. This CDR3 comprises 15 residues. CDR3 coding DNA: TGTGCCGGCAGTGTCGGACAGGGTTACGGAAACACCATATATTTT. This translates into CAGSVGQGYGNTIYF.

The rearrangement joins TRBV6-5 to TRBJ1-1; possible D gene TRBD1, 5 bases. CDR1 and CDR2 (germline): MNHEY, SVGAGI. The V and J ends lost 0 bases and 5 bases respectively, with 13 bases between them. The CDR3 has 15 residues. CDR3 sequence reads: CASSYSNSGGTEAFF. The DNA of the CDR3 is TGTGCCAGCAGTTACTCGAATTCGGGGGGAACTGAAGCTTTCTTT.

This chain uses TRBV29-1 with TRBJ1-3; perhaps TRBD1 as D (6 bases). Germline V gene lookup returns CDR1 SQVTM and CDR2 ANQGSEA. V lost 4 bases and J 0 bases, leaving 13 bases between the germline ends. This CDR3 contains 15 residues. The DNA for the CDR3 is TGCAGCGTTGTGCAGGGGTCTAACTCTGGAAACACCATATATTTT. It yields the protein CSVVQGSNSGNTIYF.

This clone was seen a few times. The J gene is TRBJ1-1, the V gene TRBV29-1; weak D call: TRBD1 (6 bases). V was cut by 5 bases and J by 3 bases, with 10 bases left in between. CDR1 and CDR2 from the germline V gene are SQVTM and ANQGSEA. This CDR3 region has 12 residues. The CDR3 bases are TGCAGCGTTCTGGACAGTCACACTGAAGCTTTCTTT. Its translation: CSVLDSHTEAFF.

This chain joins TRBV5-1 and TRBJ2-7; TRBD1 matches at 8 bases. The CDR3 extends over 15 amino acids. The germline V gene has CDR1 SGHRS and CDR2 YFSETQ. With V trimmed by 1 base and J by 1 base, 4 bases remained unmatched. CDR3 protein: CASSLTGGISYEQYF. CDR3 in DNA: TGCGCCAGCAGCTTGACAGGGGGAATTTCCTACGAGCAGTACTTC.

The CDR3 DNA is TGTGCCAGCAGCTTCTCCCCCGGGGTAGATACGCAGTATTTT. This translates into CASSFSPGVDTQYF. The J gene is TRBJ2-3, the V gene TRBV11-2; possible D gene TRBD2, 5 bases. V shed 3 bases and J shed 5 bases, with 12 bases lying between them. CDR3 size: 14 residues. From germline, CDR1 is SGHAT and CDR2 FQNNGV.

This sequence joins TRBV19 and TRBJ2-3; D possibly corresponds to TRBD2 (5 bases). V was trimmed by 5 bases and J by 0 bases, leaving 9 bases between them. CDR1 LNHDA and CDR2 SQIVND come from the germline V gene (reference sequence). The CDR3 is 14 residues long. CDR3 residues: CASSLRTSTDTQYF. CDR3 in DNA: TGTGCCAGTAGTCTCCGGACTAGCACAGATACGCAGTATTTT.